One and the same sample provided the 17 T cell receptor beta chains below, sequenced in a study of cytomegalovirus exposure and HLA in healthy donors. PCR involved 60 Vbeta and 13 Jbeta primers. Method: immunoSEQ multiplex PCR; TCRdb's copy keeps in-frame clones and lacks some. The data show fewer than 95,000 clones, approximately 81% seen once. The sample taken for sequencing was PBMCs. Every receptor here comes from a man aged 35-49 years in good health and CMV-seropositive.

The V gene is TRBV6-5, the J gene TRBJ2-7, with D perhaps TRBD1 (5 bases). The CDR3 is made up of 12 amino acids. CDR1 is MNHEY and CDR2 is SVGAGI in the germline V gene. V lost 5 bases, J lost 3 bases, and 8 bases lay in between. CDR3 sequence: CASSNRFYEQYF. In DNA form, the CDR3 reads TGTGCCAGCAGTAACAGGTTCTACGAGCAGTACTTC.

The chain is built from TRBV20-1 and TRBJ2-5; no firm D call. The CDR3 extends over 11 amino acids. The V gene's germline CDR1 is DFQATT and CDR2 SNEGSKA (reference sequence). V was clipped by 1 base and J by 7 bases, with 7 bases between them. CDR3: CSARGLRTQYF. The CDR3 bases are TGCAGTGCTAGAGGTCTACGGACCCAGTACTTC.

The genes are TRBV5-4 and TRBJ2-3; 8 bases are a match to TRBD1. CDR3 length equals 17 residues. CDR1 is SGHNT and CDR2 is YYREEE in the germline V gene (reference sequence). The V segment lost 4 bases and the J segment 2 bases; nucleotides outside the gene matches: 12. The CDR3 protein is CASSEGGTGAPTDTQYF. CDR3 nucleotides: TGTGCCAGCAGCGAAGGCGGGACAGGAGCCCCCACAGATACGCAGTATTTT.

The V and J genes are TRBV6-1 and TRBJ1-3; 8 positions agree with TRBD1. The CDR3 has 14 residues. J gave up 4 bases and V 4 bases, and 3 bases lay outside the gene matches. Germline lookup yields CDR1 MNHNS and CDR2 SASEGT. CDR3 nucleotides: TGTGCCAGCAGTGGACAGGGGTTCGGAAACACCATATATTTT. The encoded protein is CASSGQGFGNTIYF.

The chain recombines TRBV5-1 with TRBJ1-6; D might be TRBD1 (5 bases). Germline CDR1 and CDR2: SGHRS and YFSETQ. This CDR3 has 17 amino acids. Deletions cut 0 bases from V and 6 bases from J, with 16 bases between. CDR3 sequence: CASSLDGAGKPNSPLHF. CDR3 nucleotide sequence: TGCGCCAGCAGCTTGGATGGGGCAGGGAAGCCTAATTCACCCCTCCACTTT. Looking up the rest from reference TRBV5-1 and TRBJ1-6 gives the full variable domain: KAGVTQTPRYLIKTRGQQVTLSCSPISGHRSVSWYQQTPGQGLQFLFEYFSETQRNKGNFPGRFSGRQFSNSRSEMNVSTLELGDSALYLCASSLDGAGKPNSPLHFGNGTRLTVT.

V gene TRBV6-6 combines with J gene TRBJ1-2, with D tentatively TRBD1 (5 bases). Germline CDR1 and CDR2: MNHNY and SVGAGI (reference sequence). The CDR3 length is 14 residues. Trimming removed 6 bases at V and 8 bases at J, with 19 bases between. The CDR3 nucleotides are TGTGCCAGCAGAGCTACAGGAGGGGTGGAGGGCTACACCTTC. Protein sequence: CASRATGGVEGYTF.

With regard to this clone: One junction end disagrees with the germline gene, perhaps due to a read error. The rearrangement links TRBV19 to TRBJ2-5; TRBD2 matches 7 bases. Germline V CDR1 and CDR2: LNHDA, SQIVND (reference sequence). The CDR3 consists of 11 residues. In DNA, the CDR3 is TGTGCCACTAGTGGCGGGGGGACCCAGTACTTC. It encodes CATSGGGTQYF. Supplemented by reference TRBV19 and TRBJ2-5, the full variable domain reads DGGITQSPKYLFRKEGQNVTLSCEQNLNHDAMYWYRQDPGQGLRLIYYSQIVNDFQKGDIAEGYSVSREKKESFPLTVTSAQKNPTAFYLCATSGGGTQYFGPGTRLLVL.

J is TRBJ2-1 and V is TRBV5-4, with TRBD2 matching over 9 bases. The CDR3 has 17 residues. Germline V CDR1 and CDR2: SGHNT, YYREEE (reference sequence). The J segment lost 1 base and the V segment lost 3 bases, leaving 8 bases of the junction unmatched. CDR3 loop: CASSSSGGRGSYNEQFF. DNA for the CDR3: TGTGCCAGCAGCTCCAGCGGCGGGAGGGGGTCCTACAATGAGCAGTTCTTC.

The chain employs TRBV18 and TRBJ1-6, with 9 bases fitting TRBD1. The length of the CDR3 is 15 residues. Germline CDR1 and CDR2: KGHSH and LQKENI. The J segment lost 6 bases and the V segment lost 4 bases, leaving 4 bases of the junction unmatched. CDR3 protein: CASSRGQGFNSPLHF. The CDR3 region has the DNA TGTGCCAGCTCACGGGGACAGGGTTTTAATTCACCCCTCCACTTT.

This chain connects TRBV2 to TRBJ2-3; tentatively, D is TRBD1 (6 bases). V was cut by 4 bases and J by 4 bases, with 15 bases left in between. CDR3 size: 15 residues. CDR1 is SNHLY, CDR2 FYNNEI, per germline. CDR3 coding DNA: TGTGCCAGCAGTGTGGGGGCTAAGGGCCCAGATACGCAGTATTTT. Translation: CASSVGAKGPDTQYF.

This clone has more than one count but fewer than ten. V usage is TRBV11-2 and J usage is TRBJ2-7, with a tentative D call TRBD1 (5 bases). The CDR3 extends over 15 amino acids. Germline assignment: CDR1 SGHAT and CDR2 FQNNGV. The V and J ends lost 6 bases and 0 bases respectively, with 15 bases between them. This chain's CDR3 is CASSLRGPLSYEQYF. Written as DNA, the CDR3 is TGTGCCAGCAGTTTAAGGGGTCCCCTCTCCTACGAGCAGTACTTC.

The J gene is TRBJ2-7, the V gene TRBV2, with TRBD2 matching 12 bases. Germline V gives CDR1 SNHLY, CDR2 FYNNEI. Trimming at V came to 6 bases and at J to 2 bases, leaving 5 bases not matched to a gene. The CDR3 has 15 amino acids. The CDR3 is CASSGTSGRTYEQYF. The CDR3 DNA follows: TGTGCCAGCAGCGGGACTAGCGGGCGAACCTACGAGCAGTACTTC.

The rearrangement uses TRBV7-9 and TRBJ1-4, with D tentatively TRBD1 (6 bases). The CDR3 has 17 amino acids. Germline-derived CDR1 and CDR2 are SEHNR and FQNEAQ (reference sequence). V gave up 1 base and J gave up 0 bases, with 12 bases separating them. The chain's CDR3 is CASSLVGAGATNEKLFF. For the CDR3, the DNA is TGTGCCAGCAGCTTAGTGGGGGCGGGAGCAACTAATGAAAAACTGTTTTTT.

The rearrangement links TRBV28 to TRBJ2-5; no clear D gene. The CDR3 length is 14 residues. V was clipped by 4 bases and J by 1 base, with 10 bases between them. CDR1 MDHEN and CDR2 SYDVKM come from the germline V gene. CDR3 sequence (DNA): TGTGCCAGCAGTTCCCGGTACTTCCAAGAGACCCAGTACTTC. It is translated as CASSSRYFQETQYF. Based on the CDR3 plus reference TRBV28 and TRBJ2-5, the full variable domain is DVKVTQSSRYLVKRTGEKVFLECVQDMDHENMFWYRQDPGLGLRLIYFSYDVKMKEKGDIPEGYSVSREKKERFSLILESASTNQTSMYLCASSSRYFQETQYFGPGTRLLVL.

The chain is built from TRBV11-3 and TRBJ2-5; D perhaps matches TRBD1 (5 bases). The DNA end is a closer match to TRBJ2-7, so the J assignment may be wrong. CDR3 size: 12 residues. CDR1 and CDR2 (germline): SGHNT, YENEEA. CDR3 sequence reads: CASSRQGYEQYF. The CDR3 DNA is TGTGCCAGCAGCCGTCAGGGCTACGAGCAGTACTTC.

J is TRBJ2-1 and V is TRBV6-4; D is uncertain. The V gene's germline CDR1 is MRHNA and CDR2 SNTAGT. V was trimmed by 0 bases and J by 7 bases, leaving 10 bases between them. The CDR3 has 14 residues. The CDR3 loop is CASSDSIDQNEQFF. CDR3 in DNA: TGTGCCAGCAGTGACTCGATCGATCAGAATGAGCAGTTCTTC.

The chain uses TRBV6-5 and TRBJ1-2; a possible D gene is TRBD1 (6 bases). V lost 7 bases and J 4 bases, leaving 10 bases between the germline ends. The CDR3 totals 12 residues. Germline V lookup: CDR1 MNHEY, CDR2 SVGAGI. The CDR3 protein is CASTQGGYGYTF. Written as DNA, the CDR3 is TGTGCCAGCACCCAAGGGGGCTATGGCTACACCTTC.